Shown below are 32 T cell receptor beta chains from a single sample sequenced in a study of cytomegalovirus exposure and HLA in healthy donors. PCR was performed using 60 Vbeta and 13 Jbeta primers. Profiling relied on immunoSEQ multiplex PCR, and the TCRdb table lists in-frame clones only, not all of them. The sample holds 140,000 to 150,000 clones, roughly 80% seen once. The sample was PBMCs. These receptor sequences come from a man aged 35-49 years in good health and CMV-seropositive.

The chain recombines TRBV6-1 with TRBJ1-5; 9 nucleotides match TRBD1. This CDR3 spans 15 amino acids. CDR1 and CDR2 (germline): MNHNS, SASEGT. Germline trimming cut 6 bases from V and 5 bases from J; bases unmatched to any gene: 8. The CDR3 region is CASRGQGDYDQPQHF. For the CDR3, the DNA is TGTGCCAGCAGGGGACAGGGAGATTATGATCAGCCCCAGCATTTT.

V and J are TRBV9 and TRBJ2-6, with D unclear. Per germline, CDR1 SGDLS and CDR2 YYNGEE. Trimming pared 0 bases from V and 0 bases from J, leaving 4 bases between. The length of the CDR3 is 15 residues. CDR3 nucleotide sequence: TGTGCCAGCAGCGTAGAATACTCTGGGGCCAACGTCCTGACTTTC. Its protein is CASSVEYSGANVLTF. Drawing the rest from reference TRBV9 and TRBJ2-6, the complete variable domain is DSGVTQTPKHLITATGQRVTLRCSPRSGDLSVYWYQQSLDQGLQFLIQYYNGEERAKGNILERFSAQQFPDLHSELNLSSLELGDSALYFCASSVEYSGANVLTFGAGSRLTVL.

The chain links TRBV5-5 to TRBJ2-7; 8 bases fit TRBD2. CDR3 length: 18 residues. The V segment lost 4 bases and the J segment 0 bases; nucleotides outside the gene matches: 15. Germline-derived CDR1 and CDR2 are SGHKS and YYEKEE (reference sequence). The CDR3 region is CASSVAPGGPLASYEQYF. In DNA, the CDR3 is TGTGCCAGCAGCGTGGCTCCGGGAGGGCCGCTGGCCTCCTACGAGCAGTACTTC.

This clone is a singleton in its sample. This chain uses TRBV7-2 with TRBJ2-1; 11 positions agree with TRBD1. The CDR3 spans 16 residues. Germline trimming cut 5 bases from V and 6 bases from J; bases unmatched to any gene: 9. Germline V gene lookup returns CDR1 SGHTA and CDR2 FQGNSA. CDR3 DNA: TGTGCCAGCAGCGGACGGGACAGGGGGGACCGCAATGAGCAGTTCTTC. Translating it yields CASSGRDRGDRNEQFF.

This chain connects TRBV6-5 to TRBJ2-5; no clear D. The DNA end is a closer match to TRBJ2-7, so the J assignment may be wrong. In germline, CDR1 is MNHEY, CDR2 SVGAGI. The CDR3 sequence is 13 residues long. This CDR3 is CASSLRLMYEQYF. The CDR3 coding sequence is TGTGCCAGCAGCCTCCGCCTAATGTACGAGCAGTACTTC.

CDR3 sequence (DNA): TGTGCCAGTGGCCGTTCTAGCGGGAGTTTTGAGACCCAGTACTTC. Protein product: CASGRSSGSFETQYF. V and J are TRBV19 and TRBJ2-5; 10 nucleotides match TRBD2. Looked up from germline, CDR1 is LNHDA and CDR2 is SQIVND (reference sequence). This CDR3 spans 15 amino acids. The trim removed 8 bases at V and 5 bases at J, leaving 11 bases unmatched.

The J gene is TRBJ2-3, the V gene TRBV9, with 8 bases identical to TRBD2. The V segment lost 0 bases and the J segment 2 bases; nucleotides outside the gene matches: 5. The CDR3 contains 16 residues. Germline CDR1 is SGDLS and CDR2 is YYNGEE. CDR3 sequence: CASSVEEAGVTDTQYF. The CDR3 DNA sequence: TGTGCCAGCAGCGTAGAGGAAGCGGGAGTCACAGATACGCAGTATTTT.

The chain carries TRBV20-1 and TRBJ1-4; tentatively, D is TRBD1 (6 bases). The CDR3 extends over 11 amino acids. Trimming stripped 1 base from V and 15 bases from J, with 12 bases between. Germline CDR1 DFQATT, CDR2 SNEGSKA (reference sequence). The CDR3 here is CSARGRDIMFF. The CDR3 coding sequence is TGCAGTGCTAGAGGCCGGGACATAATGTTTTTT.

V is TRBV9 and J is TRBJ2-1; TRBD2 matches at 7 bases. CDR1 is SGDLS, CDR2 YYNGEE, per germline. The CDR3 has 16 amino acids. J was trimmed by 5 bases and V by 1 base; bases with no gene match: 9. The CDR3, as DNA: TGTGCCAGCAGCGTAATGGGGGGGGGAGGGGACAATGAGCAGTTCTTC. This gives the protein CASSVMGGGGDNEQFF.

The rearrangement joins TRBV27 to TRBJ2-3; the D is unclear. The CDR3 covers 14 residues. Trimming pared 5 bases from V and 1 base from J, leaving 10 bases between. Per germline, CDR1 MNHEY and CDR2 SMNVEV (reference sequence). For the CDR3, the DNA is TGTGCCAGCAGTACGAACAGAGGCACAGATACGCAGTATTTT. It translates to CASSTNRGTDTQYF.

V and J are TRBV4-1 and TRBJ2-5; 13 bases agree with TRBD2. CDR3 length: 16 residues. The J segment lost 5 bases and the V segment lost 4 bases, leaving 7 bases of the junction unmatched. CDR1 is MGHRA and CDR2 is YSYEKL in the germline V gene. In DNA form, the CDR3 reads TGCGCCAGCAGCCCCGGGACTAGCGGGGTCTGGGAGACCCAGTACTTC. Translated, it gives CASSPGTSGVWETQYF.

This clone was counted a single time. The CDR3: CASSLGGGSEVEQYF. CDR3 in DNA: TGTGCCAGCAGCTTAGGGGGAGGGTCGGAGGTCGAGCAGTACTTC. The chain employs TRBV7-2 and TRBJ2-7; 7 nucleotides align to TRBD2. CDR1 and CDR2 (germline): SGHTA, FQGNSA. Trimming took 1 base from V and 6 from J; bases not matched to a gene: 9. The CDR3 has 15 residues.

In its sample, this clone was seen once. This chain links TRBV18 with TRBJ1-2; D gene unclear. This CDR3 spans 14 amino acids. CDR1 and CDR2 from the germline V gene are KGHSH and LQKENI. Trimming pared 5 bases from V and 2 bases from J, leaving 12 bases between. CDR3 residues: CASSTSPRNYGYTF. CDR3 nucleotide sequence: TGTGCCAGCTCAACGTCCCCCAGGAACTATGGCTACACCTTC.

This clone was observed a single time. The chain has TRBV7-7 and TRBJ2-5; 12 nucleotides line up with TRBD2. The germline V gene has CDR1 SSHAT and CDR2 FNYEAQ (reference sequence). The CDR3 runs to 15 residues. With V trimmed by 1 base and J by 4 bases, 1 base remained unmatched. The CDR3 protein is CASSLEGLAGETQYF. The CDR3 coding sequence is TGTGCCAGCAGCTTAGAGGGACTAGCGGGAGAGACCCAGTACTTC.

The J gene is TRBJ1-1, the V gene TRBV19, with 10 bases matching TRBD1. The CDR3 length is 12 residues. V dropped 6 bases and J dropped 5; count of bases not matched to a gene: 0. Germline lookup yields CDR1 LNHDA and CDR2 SQIVND (reference sequence). CDR3: CASRDRGTEAFF. The CDR3 coding sequence is TGTGCCAGTAGGGACAGGGGGACTGAAGCTTTCTTT.

The V gene is TRBV28, the J gene TRBJ2-7; perhaps TRBD1 as D (6 bases). Trimming stripped 6 bases from V and 6 bases from J, with 15 bases between. In germline, CDR1 is MDHEN, CDR2 SYDVKM. This CDR3 region has 13 residues. The CDR3 region is CASRLDLQGEQYF. For the CDR3, the DNA is TGTGCCAGCAGGCTTGATCTACAGGGCGAGCAGTACTTC. The variable domain in full, completed from reference TRBV28 and TRBJ2-7, reads DVKVTQSSRYLVKRTGEKVFLECVQDMDHENMFWYRQDPGLGLRLIYFSYDVKMKEKGDIPEGYSVSREKKERFSLILESASTNQTSMYLCASRLDLQGEQYFGPGTRLTVT.

The chain has TRBV5-1 and TRBJ2-7, with D perhaps matching TRBD2 (7 bases). Germline CDR1 and CDR2: SGHRS and YFSETQ. The CDR3 contains 15 residues. Trimming took off 0 bases at V and 3 bases at J, with 13 bases between the two ends. CDR3 region: CASSLERGGGYEQYF. The DNA of the CDR3 is TGCGCCAGCAGCTTGGAGCGGGGAGGGGGCTACGAGCAGTACTTC.

The count of this clone is one. Its ends do not fully match the called genes, so a read error is possible. V is TRBV5-1 and J is TRBJ2-3, with D perhaps TRBD1 (6 bases). From germline, CDR1 is SGHRS and CDR2 YFSETQ. The CDR3 length is 14 residues. Here the CDR3 reads CASSFGQSRDTQYF. The DNA of the CDR3 is TGCGCCAGCAGCTTTGGACAGAGCAGAGATACGCAGTATTTT.

For the CDR3, the DNA is TGCGCCAGCAGCCAAAGGGACAGGGCCCCTAGCTTCCCTGAAGCTTTCTTT. It codes for CASSQRDRAPSFPEAFF. The rearrangement links TRBV4-1 to TRBJ1-1; 9 nucleotides match TRBD1. The CDR3 consists of 17 residues. The germline gives CDR1 MGHRA, CDR2 YSYEKL. With V trimmed by 2 bases and J by 6 bases, 13 bases remained unmatched.

Only a few counts were recorded for this clone. The V call is TRBV27, the J call TRBJ2-7, with 9 nucleotides matching TRBD2. This CDR3 has 14 residues. V lost 6 bases to trimming and J lost 4 bases; unmatched junction nucleotides: 7. Germline CDR1 and CDR2: MNHEY and SMNVEV (reference sequence). The CDR3 bases are TGTGCCAGCAGGCGGGAGGGCCTACCTTACGAGCAGTACTTC. Residues: CASRREGLPYEQYF.

CDR3 DNA sequence: TGTGCCTGGAAGAGGGGACTTGAGCAGTTCTTC. Amino acid sequence: CAWKRGLEQFF. This sequence joins TRBV30 and TRBJ2-1, with TRBD2 as a possible D gene (6 bases). Trimming stripped 4 bases from V and 9 bases from J, with 10 bases between. The CDR3 is 11 amino acids. Looked up from germline, CDR1 is GTSNPN and CDR2 is SVGIG (reference sequence). Drawing the rest from reference TRBV30 and TRBJ2-1, the complete variable domain is SQTIHQWPATLVQPVGSPLSLECTVEGTSNPNLYWYRQAAGRGLQLLFYSVGIGQISSEVPQNLSASRPQDRQFILSSKKLLLSDSGFYLCAWKRGLEQFFGPGTRLTVL.

The V and J genes are TRBV5-4 and TRBJ2-7; no reliable D call. The CDR3 runs 13 residues. The V end was cut by 9 bases, the J end by 1 base, with 14 bases between. The V gene's germline CDR1 is SGHNT and CDR2 YYREEE (reference sequence). The CDR3 loop is CAMQDTSSYEQYF. CDR3 nucleotides: TGTGCCATGCAGGATACATCGTCCTACGAGCAGTACTTC. Full variable domain (remainder filled in from reference TRBV5-4 and TRBJ2-7): ETGVTQSPTHLIKTRGQQVTLRCSSQSGHNTVSWYQQALGQGPQFIFQYYREEENGRGNFPPRFSGLQFPNYSSELNVNALELDDSALYLCAMQDTSSYEQYFGPGTRLTVT.

This rearrangement joins TRBV19 to TRBJ1-5, with 8 bases matching TRBD1. This CDR3 spans 17 amino acids. The junction had 9 bases not matched to a gene; V was cut back by 1 base and J by 4 bases. The germline gives CDR1 LNHDA, CDR2 SQIVND (reference sequence). The DNA of the CDR3 is TGTGCCAGTAGTATAGTCCAGGGGGCAACGCGTAATCAGCCCCAGCATTTT. Translating it yields CASSIVQGATRNQPQHF.

The chain joins TRBV15 to TRBJ2-2; tentative D call: TRBD1 (6 bases). Germline lookup yields CDR1 LNHNV and CDR2 YYDKDF (reference sequence). V was clipped by 1 base and J by 4 bases, with 13 bases between them. CDR3 length equals 16 residues. In DNA, the CDR3 is TGTGCCACCAGCAGAGGGACAGCCCGGAGCACCGGGGAGCTGTTTTTT. It codes for CATSRGTARSTGELFF.

The rearrangement links TRBV18 to TRBJ2-4, with 10 positions matching TRBD1. The CDR3 runs to 14 residues. Per germline, CDR1 KGHSH and CDR2 LQKENI. J was trimmed by 6 bases and V by 5 bases; bases with no gene match: 4. The CDR3 sequence is CASSTTGGANIQYF. CDR3 nucleotides: TGTGCCAGCTCAACGACAGGGGGCGCAAACATTCAGTACTTC.

The V gene is TRBV14, the J gene TRBJ1-2; 9 bases match TRBD1. V lost 4 bases to trimming and J lost 5 bases; unmatched junction nucleotides: 2. The CDR3 sequence is 13 residues long. Germline V gene data show CDR1 as SGHDN and CDR2 as FVKESK. The DNA for the CDR3 is TGTGCCAGCAGCCCCGGACAGGGGTATGGCTACACCTTC. This gives the protein CASSPGQGYGYTF.

CDR3 loop: CASSSGLVAEQYF. CDR3 bases: TGTGCCAGCAGTTCGGGACTAGTAGCCGAGCAGTACTTC. The V gene is TRBV27, the J gene TRBJ2-7; 8 bases agree with TRBD2. The CDR3 extends over 13 amino acids. V gave up 4 bases and J gave up 6 bases; unmatched junction bases: 5. The V gene's germline CDR1 is MNHEY and CDR2 SMNVEV (reference sequence).

J is TRBJ2-1 and V is TRBV28; D remains unclear. CDR1 MDHEN and CDR2 SYDVKM come from the germline V gene. With 6 bases removed from V and 1 base from J, the gap between germline ends came to 10 bases. This CDR3 has 14 amino acids. The CDR3 DNA follows: TGTGCCAGCAGAAGGAGTCTGTCCTACAATGAGCAGTTCTTC. It codes for CASRRSLSYNEQFF.

The chain joins TRBV5-1 to TRBJ2-2, with 8 positions matching TRBD2. The CDR3 loop spans 15 amino acids. The germline V gene encodes CDR1 SGHRS and CDR2 YFSETQ. The V gene end was trimmed by 0 bases and the J gene end by 4 bases; junction bases not matched to a gene: 2. As DNA, the CDR3 is TGCGCCAGCAGCTTGGACGGGAGGGCCACCGGGGAGCTGTTTTTT. It translates to CASSLDGRATGELFF.

This clone showed up just a few times. The chain has TRBV10-2 and TRBJ2-5; 7 bases are a match to TRBD2. The end of the DNA aligns better with TRBJ2-7, so the J call may be wrong. This CDR3 region has 15 residues. CDR1 is WSHSY, CDR2 SAAADI, per germline. As DNA, the CDR3 is TGCGCCAGCTCGTTTACCGCCAGCGGGGCATACGAGCAGTACTTC. Translation: CASSFTASGAYEQYF.

This clone appeared a few times. The rearrangement uses TRBV15 and TRBJ1-4; D is unresolved. CDR1 LNHNV and CDR2 YYDKDF come from the germline V gene (reference sequence). Trimming cost V 0 bases and J 5 bases, with 7 bases left between them. This CDR3 is built from 14 residues. The CDR3: CATSRDRGNEKLFF. The CDR3 DNA reads TGTGCCACCAGCAGAGATCGCGGGAATGAAAAACTGTTTTTT.

This chain connects TRBV18 to TRBJ2-7; 13 bases map to TRBD2. Germline-derived CDR1 and CDR2 are KGHSH and LQKENI. The V gene end was trimmed by 2 bases and the J gene end by 6 bases; junction bases not matched to a gene: 10. This CDR3 is built from 17 residues. The CDR3 DNA is TGTGCCAGCTCACCAGGATCAGGAGGGACTAGCGGGGCCGAGCAGTACTTC. This encodes CASSPGSGGTSGAEQYF.